These T cell receptor beta chains were read from a single sample in a study of radiotherapy plus CTLA-4 blockade in lung cancer. Method: immunoSEQ multiplex PCR; TCRdb's copy keeps in-frame clones and lacks some. This sample carries 40,000 to 60,000 clones, around 83% of them seen once, and the ten largest clones take 3% to 4%. The specimen was peripheral blood, collected from a patient treated with radiotherapy plus ipilimumab. The source is a human donor with non-small cell lung cancer who had stable disease on radiotherapy plus ipilimumab. CDR3s include the opening cysteine and the closing phenylalanine or tryptophan. D genes are given only for firm matches. Clone size is not always given. Where it is, it says once, few, many or a class for expanded clones.

NA,TRBJ1-1,NA,TRBV19,CASSYGRDTEAFF,TGTGCCAGTAGTTATGGGAGGGACACTGAAGCTTTCTTT
TRBD1,TRBJ2-5,NA,TRBV7-2,CASSLVGRGTGIRETQYF,TGTGCCAGCAGCTTAGTGGGCCGGGGGACAGGGATTAGGGAGACCCAGTACTTC
TRBD2,TRBJ2-1,NA,TRBV27,CASSLGSSGRIHEQFF,TGTGCCAGCAGTTTAGGATCCAGCGGGAGGATCCATGAGCAGTTCTTC
NA,TRBJ2-5,NA,TRBV19,CASSMWTDNPQETQYF,TGTGCCAGTAGTATGTGGACAGACAACCCTCAAGAGACCCAGTACTTC
NA,TRBJ1-2,NA,TRBV27,CASSLGRNYGYTF,TGTGCCAGCAGTTTGGGCAGAAACTATGGCTACACCTTC
NA,TRBJ1-5,NA,TRBV28,CASSFYDQPQHF,TGTGCCAGCAGTTTCTATGATCAGCCCCAGCATTTT
TRBD2,TRBJ2-1,once,TRBV9,CASSAWERELSRNEQFF,TGTGCCAGCAGCGCTTGGGAGCGGGAGCTAAGTAGAAATGAGCAGTTCTTC
TRBD2,TRBJ2-5,NA,TRBV9,CASPTGTSGRVETQYF,TGTGCCAGCCCTACCGGGACTAGCGGGAGGGTAGAGACCCAGTACTTC
NA,TRBJ2-1,NA,TRBV7-2,CASSLGGMGYNEQFF,TGTGCCAGCAGCTTAGGAGGGATGGGCTACAATGAGCAGTTCTTC
TRBD1,TRBJ2-7,once,TRBV19,CASSLQGDYEQYF,TGTGCCAGTAGCCTACAGGGGGACTACGAGCAGTACTTC
TRBD1,TRBJ2-7,NA,TRBV7-2,CASSSSGTVNYEQYF,TGTGCCAGCAGCTCCTCCGGGACAGTCAACTACGAGCAGTACTTC
NA,TRBJ2-5,few,TRBV2,CASSGLREETQYF,TGTGCCAGCAGTGGCCTCAGGGAAGAGACCCAGTACTTC
TRBD1,TRBJ1-6,NA,TRBV2,CASRVGQGRNSPLHF,TGTGCCAGCAGGGTTGGACAGGGTAGGAATTCACCCCTCCACTTT
TRBD2,TRBJ2-1,NA,TRBV7-9,CASSLASGRLADYNEQFF,TGTGCCAGCAGCTTAGCTAGTGGCCGACTAGCGGATTACAATGAGCAGTTCTTC
TRBD1,TRBJ2-1,NA,TRBV19,CASSMGQKGNEQFF,TGTGCCAGTAGTATGGGACAGAAGGGGAATGAGCAGTTCTTC
NA,TRBJ1-5,once,TRBV29-1,CSVRLGGQPQHF,TGCAGCGTTAGGCTGGGGGGGCAGCCCCAGCATTTT
NA,TRBJ2-2,few,TRBV29-1,CSVRRAGKNTGELFF,TGCAGCGTTCGACGGGCAGGGAAGAACACCGGGGAGCTGTTTTTT
TRBD1,TRBJ1-4,NA,TRBV7-9,CASSPGQDNEKLFF,TGTGCCAGCAGCCCGGGACAGGACAATGAAAAACTGTTTTTT
NA,TRBJ2-1,NA,TRBV15,CATPRPGHSYNEQFF,TGTGCCACGCCCAGACCGGGTCACTCCTACAATGAGCAGTTCTTC
NA,TRBJ2-7,NA,TRBV5-4,CASSTEKRTTGLAYEQYF,TGTGCCAGCAGCACAGAAAAGCGGACTACTGGATTGGCCTACGAGCAGTACTTC
NA,TRBJ2-3,NA,TRBV27,CASRSRGTDTQYF,TGTGCCAGCAGATCGCGGGGCACAGATACGCAGTATTTT
NA,TRBJ2-7,few,TRBV10-3,CAISDRGYEQYF,TGTGCCATCAGTGATCGCGGCTACGAGCAGTACTTC
NA,TRBJ1-6,NA,TRBV4-3,CASSQDLRGGSRYSPLHF,TGCGCCAGCAGCCAAGATTTACGTGGGGGGTCCCGTTATTCACCCCTCCACTTT